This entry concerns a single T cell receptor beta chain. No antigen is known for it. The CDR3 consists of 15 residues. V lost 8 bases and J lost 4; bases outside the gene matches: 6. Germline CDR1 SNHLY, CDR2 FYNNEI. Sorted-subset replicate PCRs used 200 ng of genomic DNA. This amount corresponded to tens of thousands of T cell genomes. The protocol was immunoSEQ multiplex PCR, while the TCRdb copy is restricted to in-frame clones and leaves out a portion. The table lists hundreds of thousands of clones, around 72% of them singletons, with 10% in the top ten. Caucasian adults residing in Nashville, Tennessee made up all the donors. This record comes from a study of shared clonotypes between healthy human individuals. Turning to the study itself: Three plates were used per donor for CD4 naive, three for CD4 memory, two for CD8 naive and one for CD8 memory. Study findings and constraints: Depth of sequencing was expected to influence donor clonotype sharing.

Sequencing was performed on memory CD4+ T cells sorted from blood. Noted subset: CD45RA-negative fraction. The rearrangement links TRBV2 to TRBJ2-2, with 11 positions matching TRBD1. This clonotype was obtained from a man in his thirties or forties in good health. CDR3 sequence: CASLDRGLGTGELFF. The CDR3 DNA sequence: TGTGCCAGCCTGGACAGGGGGCTAGGCACCGGGGAGCTGTTTTTT. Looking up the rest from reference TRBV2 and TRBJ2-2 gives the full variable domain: EPEVTQTPSHQVTQMGQEVILRCVPISNHLYFYWYRQILGQKVEFLVSFYNNEISEKSEIFDDQFSVERPDGSNFTLKIRSTKLEDSAMYFCASLDRGLGTGELFFGEGSRLTVL.